The 17 T cell receptor beta chains presented below share a single source sample, sequenced in a study of T cell repertoires in aging, cancer and after chemotherapy. TCR beta rearrangements were amplified from peripheral blood genomic DNA. A mixed TRB-A/B primer pool amplified rearranged TRB by multiplex touch-down PCR. Each CDR3 protein is one row after TCRdb ran MiXCR on the multiplex PCR reads. Of over 5,500 distinct CDR3 sequences listed, 32% are singletons. Sequenced material: blood. The receptors derive from a human donor with a blood cancer.

This clonotype was found a few times. The chain is built from TRBV19 and TRBJ1-2; D is possibly TRBD1 (5 bases). Trimming shortened V by 7 bases and J by 5 bases, and 17 bases separated the two germline ends. Per the germline V gene, CDR1 is LNHDA and CDR2 is SQIVND (reference sequence). CDR3 length equals 14 residues. CDR3 DNA sequence: TGTGCCAGTACTAGGACGGGACGGGTGTATGGCTACACCTTC. This sequence encodes CASTRTGRVYGYTF.

By sample share, this clonotype is medium-sized. V is TRBV6-1 and J is TRBJ1-2; D is perhaps TRBD1 (5 bases). The CDR3 sequence is 15 residues long. CDR1 and CDR2 (germline): MNHNS, SASEGT. V lost 0 bases and J lost 7, with 15 bases in between. DNA for the CDR3: TGTGCCAGCAGTGAAGCATGGGGCAACAAGGCTGGCTACACCTTC. As protein: CASSEAWGNKAGYTF.

V usage is TRBV20-1 and J usage is TRBJ2-1; TRBD2 agrees at 7 bases. The V and J ends lost 4 bases and 15 bases, in that order; junction bases with no gene match: 12. This CDR3 has 12 amino acids. CDR1 and CDR2 (germline): DFQATT, SNEGSKA (reference sequence). Here the CDR3 reads CSAKSPYAGAFF. As DNA, the CDR3 is TGCAGTGCTAAATCCCCCTACGCGGGAGCGTTCTTC.

The chain links TRBV12-3 or TRBV12-4 to TRBJ1-1, with D unclear. V was pared by 2 bases and J by 1 base, with 5 bases between. CDR3 size: 13 residues. The CDR3 region is CASSLWRNTEAFF. CDR3 bases: TGTGCCAGCAGTTTATGGAGGAACACTGAAGCTTTCTTT.

Within the sample, this clonotype is medium-sized. The chain is built from TRBV11-3 and TRBJ2-5; 9 bases match TRBD2. Germline assignment: CDR1 SGHNT and CDR2 YENEEA. Trimming took 1 base from V and 2 from J; bases not matched to a gene: 5. The CDR3 has 16 amino acids. CDR3 in amino acids: CASSLVITSGQETQYF. CDR3 DNA: TGTGCCAGCAGCTTAGTTATAACTAGCGGGCAAGAGACCCAGTACTTC.

In this sample, this clonotype is medium-sized. The V call is TRBV11-3, the J call TRBJ2-1, with 7 bases lining up with TRBD2. The J segment lost 2 bases and the V segment lost 3 bases, leaving 4 bases of the junction unmatched. The germline V gene has CDR1 SGHNT and CDR2 YENEEA. CDR3 length equals 15 residues. In nucleotides, the CDR3 is TGTGCCAGCAGCTTCGGCGGGAGCGCCTACAATGAGCAGTTCTTC. Translation: CASSFGGSAYNEQFF. Drawing the rest from reference TRBV11-3 and TRBJ2-1, the complete variable domain is EAGVVQSPRYKIIEKKQPVAFWCNPISGHNTLYWYLQNLGQGPELLIRYENEEAVDDSQLPKDRFSAERLKGVDSTLKIQPAELGDSAVYLCASSFGGSAYNEQFFGPGTRLTVL.

This clonotype is classed as medium-sized. The chain couples TRBV6-2 or TRBV6-3 to TRBJ2-1; a possible D gene is TRBD2 (7 bases). The CDR3 extends over 14 amino acids. The V gene's germline CDR1 is MNHEY and CDR2 SVGEGT. V shed 6 bases and J shed 7 bases, with 16 bases lying between them. CDR3 amino acids: CASSPVGGGNEQFF. In DNA, the CDR3 is TGTGCCAGCAGCCCCGTGGGAGGGGGAAATGAGCAGTTCTTC.

This clonotype appeared a few times. One end of the junction is discordant with germline, which a read error may explain. The gene calls are TRBV6-5 and TRBJ1-3, with D possibly TRBD1 on 5 matching bases. The germline CDR1 and CDR2 sequences are MNHEY and SVGAGI. The CDR3 totals 15 residues. As DNA, the CDR3 is TGTGCCATCAGTGGCATGGGACGATCAGGAAACACCATATATTTT. Translation gives CAISGMGRSGNTIYF.

The V and J genes are TRBV5-6 and TRBJ1-2; a weak D match, TRBD1 (6 bases). The CDR3 is 14 residues long. Germline-derived CDR1 and CDR2 are SGHDT and YYEEEE. The germline V and J ends were trimmed by 4 bases and 8 bases, with 18 bases remaining between them. The DNA of the CDR3 is TGTGCCAGCAGCGGGGGTCGACAGGAATCGGGCTACACCTTC. The encoded protein is CASSGGRQESGYTF.

The chain employs TRBV27 and TRBJ1-2; TRBD1 agrees at 10 bases. CDR1 and CDR2 from the germline V gene are MNHEY and SMNVEV (reference sequence). V was pared by 6 bases and J by 7 bases, with 8 bases of the junction left unmatched. This CDR3 comprises 14 residues. Written as DNA, the CDR3 is TGTGCCAGCAGGAGGGGACAGGGGTTATCTGGCTACACCTTC. Translating it yields CASRRGQGLSGYTF.

This rearrangement joins TRBV20-1 to TRBJ1-2, with no clear D. The V and J ends lost 6 bases and 1 base respectively, with 15 bases between them. This CDR3 spans 14 amino acids. The germline V gene encodes CDR1 DFQATT and CDR2 SNEGSKA (reference sequence). The CDR3 bases are TGCAGTGCCCTAGCGGGTCTCGTTAACTATGGCTACACCTTC. This encodes CSALAGLVNYGYTF.

J is TRBJ2-7 and V is TRBV18; the D gene is possibly TRBD2 (5 bases). The CDR3 length is 14 residues. V was clipped by 3 bases and J by 7 bases, with 16 bases between them. Germline CDR1 KGHSH, CDR2 LQKENI. The CDR3 region is CASSPTSARVEQYF. CDR3 coding DNA: TGTGCCAGCTCACCTACTAGTGCTCGCGTGGAGCAGTACTTC.

In this sample, this clonotype turned up a few times. The chain employs TRBV30 and TRBJ2-5; the D is unclear. V shed 2 bases and J shed 5 bases, with 9 bases lying between them. The CDR3 spans 12 residues. Germline-derived CDR1 and CDR2 are GTSNPN and SVGIG (reference sequence). The CDR3 nucleotides are TGTGCCTGGAGTCCGCTGGGGGAGACCCAGTACTTC. This encodes CAWSPLGETQYF.

The chain has TRBV19 and TRBJ1-1; perhaps TRBD1 as D (5 bases). Trimming took off 6 bases at V and 5 bases at J, with 22 bases between the two ends. Germline CDR1 and CDR2: LNHDA and SQIVND (reference sequence). The CDR3 loop spans 16 amino acids. In DNA, the CDR3 is TGTGCCAGTAGAAAATCATTGTTCATCGGGACGACTGAAGCTTTCTTT. It translates to CASRKSLFIGTTEAFF.

The genes are TRBV18 and TRBJ2-7; 8 bases are shared with TRBD2. J was trimmed by 4 bases and V by 2 bases; bases with no gene match: 7. The germline CDR1 and CDR2 sequences are KGHSH and LQKENI. This CDR3 has 15 residues. CDR3 loop: CASSPATSGKYEQYF. DNA of the CDR3: TGTGCCAGCTCACCAGCCACTAGCGGAAAATACGAGCAGTACTTC.

By sample fraction, this clonotype is medium-sized. The chain couples TRBV6-5 to TRBJ2-2; D gene uncertain. Trimming cost V 8 bases and J 9 bases, with 1 base left between them. Germline assignment: CDR1 MNHEY and CDR2 SVGAGI. This CDR3 spans 8 amino acids. CDR3 region: CASRELFF. The CDR3 DNA sequence: TGTGCCAGCCGGGAGCTGTTTTTT.

The chain is built from TRBV29-1 and TRBJ2-2; tentative D call: TRBD1 (5 bases). This CDR3 has 13 residues. Looked up from germline, CDR1 is SQVTM and CDR2 is ANQGSEA. The CDR3 sequence: CSARPQGIGELFF. The CDR3 DNA reads as TGCAGTGCTAGACCCCAGGGAATCGGGGAGCTGTTTTTT.